There are a few counts of the clone carrying this TCR beta chain. What it binds is not known. The isolated RNA, all of it, was reverse transcribed, so expressed TCRB transcripts were what got sequenced. Generated by immunoSEQ multiplex PCR, the TCRdb table keeps only in-frame clones and is missing some. In the table there are some 150,000 clones, approximately 8.7% of which are singletons. This sample stems from a study of beta chain features in type 1 diabetes. The study, taken as a whole, reports: For Type 1 diabetes patients, all four CD4+ subsets carried TCRB CDR3s that were moderately but significantly shorter. TCRB repertoires of naive, central memory and Treg cells appeared more similar among patients than among healthy donors.

The sample comprised central memory CD4+ T cells from blood. The TCR was taken from a woman in her twenties or thirties with type 1 diabetes.

CDR3 in amino acids: CASSPDSRFNEQFF. The CDR3 DNA sequence: TGCGCCAGCAGCCCGGACAGTAGGTTTAATGAGCAGTTCTTC. The chain uses TRBV5-1 and TRBJ2-1, with D perhaps matching TRBD1 (6 bases). In germline, CDR1 is SGHRS, CDR2 YFSETQ. V was clipped by 4 bases and J by 7 bases, with 15 bases between them. This CDR3 has 14 amino acids. The whole variable domain, remainder taken from reference TRBV5-1 and TRBJ2-1, is KAGVTQTPRYLIKTRGQQVTLSCSPISGHRSVSWYQQTPGQGLQFLFEYFSETQRNKGNFPGRFSGRQFSNSRSEMNVSTLELGDSALYLCASSPDSRFNEQFFGPGTRLTVL.